These 23 T cell receptor beta chains were sequenced from one sample in a study of T cell responses to AZD1222 COVID-19 vaccine. The data were produced by immunoSEQ multiplex PCR, yet TCRdb's version contains in-frame clones alone and is incomplete. The table lists 95,000 to 100,000 clones, about 82% of them singletons. Sequenced material: peripheral blood, taken on day 0 of AZD1222 vaccination. Every receptor here comes from an adult in good health.

This clone was recorded once. The chain recombines TRBV7-8 with TRBJ2-7; 9 positions agree with TRBD2. The germline CDR1 and CDR2 sequences are SGHVS and FQNEAQ. The V and J ends lost 1 base and 1 base, in that order; junction bases with no gene match: 5. The CDR3 runs to 16 residues. DNA of the CDR3: TGTGCCAGCAGCTTAGTCTATAGCGGGAGATCCTACGAGCAGTACTTC. This encodes CASSLVYSGRSYEQYF.

The chain joins TRBV2 to TRBJ2-7; D is uncertain. CDR1 is SNHLY and CDR2 is FYNNEI in the germline V gene. V was shortened by 1 base and J by 3 bases, with 16 bases between the two germline ends. CDR3 length: 16 residues. CDR3 DNA: TGTGCCAGCAGTGAAGTCCCGGACGGTTACGTCTACGAGCAGTACTTC. It translates to CASSEVPDGYVYEQYF.

V usage is TRBV12-3 or TRBV12-4 and J usage is TRBJ1-5, with D hard to call. V lost 6 bases and J lost 5, with 11 bases in between. This CDR3 spans 13 amino acids. CDR3 bases: TGTGCCAGCAGCCGGGCTTCCGATCAGCCCCAGCATTTT. Protein product: CASSRASDQPQHF.

The V call is TRBV7-9, the J call TRBJ2-7; D call uncertain. The V end lost 0 bases, the J end lost 5 bases, and 8 bases lay between the germline ends. Germline V gene data show CDR1 as SEHNR and CDR2 as FQNEAQ (reference sequence). This CDR3 region has 13 residues. CDR3: CASSLANPHEQYF. Here the CDR3 DNA reads TGTGCCAGCAGCTTAGCGAACCCCCACGAGCAGTACTTC.

V is TRBV29-1 and J is TRBJ1-1; 7 nucleotides agree with TRBD1. The CDR3 is made up of 15 amino acids. CDR1 SQVTM and CDR2 ANQGSEA come from the germline V gene. After removal of 6 bases from V and 5 bases from J, the junction contained 15 bases not matched to a gene. CDR3 amino acids: CSVPNDRVSRTEAFF. CDR3 sequence (DNA): TGCAGCGTCCCCAATGACAGGGTGTCGAGGACTGAAGCTTTCTTT.

This chain links TRBV9 with TRBJ2-1; D perhaps matches TRBD2 (5 bases). V lost 6 bases to trimming and J lost 5 bases, with 12 bases between them. Germline V gene data show CDR1 as SGDLS and CDR2 as YYNGEE. The CDR3 sequence is 13 residues long. The CDR3, as DNA: TGTGCCAGCACCCCCCCAGCGGACAATGAGCAGTTCTTC. Protein: CASTPPADNEQFF.

The V gene is TRBV9, the J gene TRBJ2-1, with 9 positions matching TRBD2. The J segment lost 4 bases and the V segment lost 4 bases, leaving 6 bases of the junction unmatched. Per germline, CDR1 SGDLS and CDR2 YYNGEE. CDR3 length: 15 amino acids. The CDR3 DNA is TGTGCCAGCAGCTTGACTAGCGGCAATTACAATGAGCAGTTCTTC. This sequence encodes CASSLTSGNYNEQFF.

This clone was found a few times. The genes are TRBV6-1 and TRBJ1-5; 7 bases map to TRBD1. CDR3 length: 16 amino acids. Germline V gene lookup returns CDR1 MNHNS and CDR2 SASEGT. J was trimmed by 2 bases and V by 0 bases; bases with no gene match: 4. CDR3 loop: CASSEAEGAGNQPQHF. The CDR3, as DNA: TGTGCCAGCAGTGAAGCGGAGGGGGCTGGCAATCAGCCCCAGCATTTT.

The chain recombines TRBV6-1 with TRBJ1-2, with 8 bases identical to TRBD1. V trimming: 2 bases; J trimming: 5 bases; junction bases outside the gene matches: 7. This CDR3 is 15 amino acids long. Germline V gene lookup returns CDR1 MNHNS and CDR2 SASEGT. The CDR3 coding sequence is TGTGCCAGCAGTGAAAGTCAGGGGGCACAATATGGCTACACCTTC. Translating it yields CASSESQGAQYGYTF.

V gene TRBV9 combines with J gene TRBJ1-6, with 8 bases fitting TRBD1. CDR3 size: 12 residues. Germline V gene data show CDR1 as SGDLS and CDR2 as YYNGEE. V shed 3 bases and J 12 bases; nucleotides not matched to a gene: 2. The CDR3 here is CASSADRGPLHF. CDR3 DNA sequence: TGTGCCAGCAGCGCTGACAGGGGACCCCTCCACTTT.

The V and J genes are TRBV7-8 and TRBJ2-3, with D uncertain. The CDR3 contains 13 residues. Trimming left V 3 bases short and J 3 bases short, with 7 bases between. Germline CDR1 SGHVS, CDR2 FQNEAQ. The CDR3 region has the DNA TGTGCCAGCAGCTTTGACCGAACAGATACGCAGTATTTT. Translating gives CASSFDRTDTQYF.

The V call is TRBV19, the J call TRBJ1-3; D remains unclear. There are 13 residues in the CDR3. The germline V and J ends were trimmed by 5 bases and 0 bases, with 5 bases remaining between them. CDR1 and CDR2 (germline): LNHDA, SQIVND (reference sequence). In DNA, the CDR3 is TGTGCCAGTAGTCTGGGCTCTGGAAACACCATATATTTT. This gives the protein CASSLGSGNTIYF.

The CDR3 nucleotides read TGTGCCAGCAGCTTAAGGGCAGGGGACCTATTTAACTATGGCTACACCTTC. Translation: CASSLRAGDLFNYGYTF. The chain employs TRBV7-9 and TRBJ1-2; weak D call: TRBD1 (6 bases). Trimming shortened V by 2 bases and J by 1 base, and 17 bases separated the two germline ends. Germline CDR1 reads SEHNR; CDR2 reads FQNEAQ (reference sequence). This CDR3 has 17 residues.

This clone was picked up a small number of times. The chain is built from TRBV11-1 and TRBJ1-2; no clear D. V lost 8 bases to trimming and J lost 4 bases, with 11 bases between them. Germline V gene lookup returns CDR1 SGHAT and CDR2 FQDESV (reference sequence). This CDR3 region has 12 residues. Written as DNA, the CDR3 is TGTGCCAGCGGGCGGACTCCCTATGGCTACACCTTC. Its protein is CASGRTPYGYTF.

V and J are TRBV28 and TRBJ1-1, with D tentatively TRBD1 (6 bases). Germline values: CDR1 MDHEN, CDR2 SYDVKM. There are 14 residues in the CDR3. Trimming removed 6 bases at V and 4 bases at J, with 15 bases between. CDR3 amino acids: CASSLDWGRTEAFF. DNA for the CDR3: TGTGCCAGCAGCTTGGATTGGGGGCGCACTGAAGCTTTCTTT.

The CDR3 is CASGLGLTKQFF. CDR3 DNA sequence: TGTGCTAGTGGTTTGGGTCTCACCAAGCAGTTCTTC. This chain links TRBV12-5 with TRBJ2-1; no definite D call. The germline gives CDR1 LGHNT, CDR2 FRNRAP. The CDR3 is 12 residues long. The V end was cut by 1 base, the J end by 11 bases, with 9 bases between.

This clone was recorded once. V and J are TRBV11-2 and TRBJ1-6; weak D call: TRBD1 (6 bases). From germline, CDR1 is SGHAT and CDR2 FQNNGV. The V end lost 4 bases, the J end lost 7 bases, and 17 bases lay between the germline ends. The CDR3 is 16 amino acids. The CDR3, as DNA: TGTGCCAGCAGCTCTCTGCGGGGGGCCCCAAATTCACCCCTCCACTTT. Protein sequence: CASSSLRGAPNSPLHF.

This clone was recorded a few times. This chain connects TRBV7-9 to TRBJ1-3; D remains unclear. Germline CDR1 is SEHNR and CDR2 is FQNEAQ (reference sequence). This CDR3 is built from 16 residues. With 5 bases removed from V and 0 bases from J, the gap between germline ends came to 14 bases. The CDR3 reads CASSLVLSFSGNTIYF. In DNA form, the CDR3 reads TGTGCCAGCAGCCTGGTTTTATCCTTCTCTGGAAACACCATATATTTT.

The genes are TRBV28 and TRBJ1-5; D ambiguous. Germline V gene sequence: CDR1 MDHEN, CDR2 SYDVKM. V lost 4 bases, J lost 1 base, and 20 bases lay in between. The CDR3 extends over 18 amino acids. The CDR3, as DNA: TGTGCCAGCAGTTCCCCATCAATCCCGAGCAGCAGCAATCAGCCCCAGCATTTT. Translating gives CASSSPSIPSSSNQPQHF.

The V gene is TRBV28, the J gene TRBJ1-1; D is perhaps TRBD1 (5 bases). The V end was cut by 4 bases, the J end by 4 bases, with 10 bases between. From germline, CDR1 is MDHEN and CDR2 SYDVKM. The CDR3 length is 13 residues. The CDR3 bases are TGTGCCAGCAGTTCCGGGGGTATCACTGAAGCTTTCTTT. It yields the protein CASSSGGITEAFF.

V and J are TRBV7-9 and TRBJ2-3; D gene ambiguous. Deletions cut 5 bases from V and 1 base from J, with 10 bases between. The CDR3 totals 14 residues. CDR1 and CDR2 (germline): SEHNR, FQNEAQ (reference sequence). The CDR3: CASSLDGGTDTQYF. The CDR3 DNA sequence: TGTGCCAGCAGCCTTGATGGGGGCACAGATACGCAGTATTTT.

The V call is TRBV5-4, the J call TRBJ2-1; perhaps TRBD1 as D (7 bases). Between the trimmed V and J ends, which lost 7 bases and 7 bases, there was a span of 15 bases. CDR1 and CDR2 from the germline V gene are SGHNT and YYREEE (reference sequence). This CDR3 is built from 13 residues. In DNA, the CDR3 is TGTGCCAGCCGACAGGGACTGGGAAATGAGCAGTTCTTC. Protein product: CASRQGLGNEQFF. The full variable domain, its missing parts supplied by reference TRBV5-4 and TRBJ2-1, is ETGVTQSPTHLIKTRGQQVTLRCSSQSGHNTVSWYQQALGQGPQFIFQYYREEENGRGNFPPRFSGLQFPNYSSELNVNALELDDSALYLCASRQGLGNEQFFGPGTRLTVL.

V is TRBV15 and J is TRBJ2-1; 9 nucleotides line up with TRBD2. The CDR3 runs 13 residues. Germline V gene data show CDR1 as LNHNV and CDR2 as YYDKDF (reference sequence). Trimming took 8 bases from V and 5 from J; bases not matched to a gene: 4. The CDR3 spells CATETSGHNEQFF. The CDR3 nucleotides read TGTGCCACCGAGACTAGCGGTCACAATGAGCAGTTCTTC. The full variable domain, its missing parts supplied by reference TRBV15 and TRBJ2-1, is DAMVIQNPRYQVTQFGKPVTLSCSQTLNHNVMYWYQQKSSQAPKLLFHYYDKDFNNEADTPDNFQSRRPNTSFCFLDIRSPGLGDTAMYLCATETSGHNEQFFGPGTRLTVL.